These T cell receptor beta chains were read from a single sample in a study of CD8+ T cells in alopecia areata. Sequenced by immunoSEQ multiplex PCR; TCRdb stores in-frame clones only, minus some. Of 150,000 to 200,000 clones in the sample, 67% are singletons; the top ten hold 11%. The sequenced sample was CD8+ T cells sorted from blood, obtained at week 0. These receptors all come from a human donor with alopecia areata. Both conserved end residues are part of each CDR3. The order of the fields is clone size, D gene, V gene, J gene, CDR3 protein, CDR3 DNA. A D gene is named only where the DNA matches it firmly. Size is stated for part of the rows, as once, few or many counts, or as a class when the clone is expanded.

>-|-|TRBV27|TRBJ1-1
CASSRLGRGGTEAFF
TGTGCCAGCAGTCGTCTTGGACGAGGAGGCACTGAAGCTTTCTTT
>-|TRBD2|TRBV5-1|TRBJ2-5
CASSWRTSGGNQETQYF
TGCGCCAGCAGCTGGAGGACTAGCGGGGGCAACCAAGAGACCCAGTACTTC
>few|TRBD1|TRBV27|TRBJ1-1
CASSPPQGTNTEAFF
TGTGCCAGCAGTCCACCACAGGGGACAAACACTGAAGCTTTCTTT
>-|-|TRBV12-5|TRBJ2-6
CASGLGGANVLTF
TGTGCTAGTGGTTTGGGTGGGGCCAACGTCCTGACTTTC
>-|TRBD2|TRBV27|TRBJ2-7
CASSLGLAGGGEQYF
TGTGCCAGCAGCCTGGGACTAGCGGGGGGCGGCGAGCAGTACTTC
>few|-|TRBV4-1|TRBJ2-1
CASSPKGRINEQFF
TGCGCCAGCAGCCCAAAGGGTAGAATCAATGAGCAGTTCTTC
>-|-|TRBV28|TRBJ2-7
CASSFHGGDEQYF
TGTGCCAGCAGTTTTCATGGGGGTGACGAGCAGTACTTC
>-|-|TRBV4-1|TRBJ1-5
CASSPSSRARGPQHF
TGCGCCAGCAGCCCCAGCAGCCGGGCCCGGGGGCCCCAGCATTTT
>few|-|TRBV2|TRBJ2-5
CASTPVSRKTQYF
TGTGCCAGCACTCCGGTCAGTCGAAAGACCCAGTACTTC
>few|TRBD1|TRBV27|TRBJ2-7
CASSINQGQTPYEQYF
TGTGCCAGCAGTATTAACCAGGGACAGACACCTTACGAGCAGTACTTC
>few|-|TRBV9|TRBJ2-1
CASSVGGLGNNEQFF
TGTGCCAGCAGCGTAGGCGGGTTGGGTAACAATGAGCAGTTCTTC
>-|-|TRBV6-1|TRBJ2-5
CASKVGEQETQYF
TGTGCCAGCAAGGTCGGGGAGCAAGAGACCCAGTACTTC
>few|-|TRBV29-1|TRBJ2-7
CSAETGKETYEQYF
TGCAGCGCCGAGACCGGGAAAGAAACCTACGAGCAGTACTTC
>-|-|TRBV5-6|TRBJ2-1
CASSWAALALYYNEQFF
TGTGCCAGCAGCTGGGCCGCCCTAGCGTTATACTACAATGAGCAGTTCTTC
>few|-|TRBV29-1|TRBJ1-2
CSVLLGGDGYTF
TGCAGCGTTCTTTTGGGAGGGGATGGCTACACCTTC
>-|-|TRBV6-1|TRBJ2-1
CASSYNEQFF
TGTGCCAGCAGTTACAATGAGCAGTTCTTC
>-|-|TRBV9|TRBJ2-7
CASSPGTSGRGEQYF
TGTGCCAGCAGCCCCGGGACGTCGGGTCGGGGGGAGCAGTACTTC
>few|TRBD2|TRBV27|TRBJ2-1
CASSYSTSGGYNEQFF
TGTGCCAGCAGTTACTCTACTAGCGGGGGCTACAATGAGCAGTTCTTC
>-|-|TRBV5-1|TRBJ2-7
CASSLEDRRGYEQYF
TGCGCCAGCAGCTTGGAGGACAGGAGGGGCTACGAGCAGTACTTC
>medium-sized|-|TRBV10-3|TRBJ2-4
CAISDGGAVQYF
TGTGCCATCAGTGACGGTGGGGCAGTTCAGTACTTC
>-|-|TRBV5-1|TRBJ2-5
CASTIRTGNEETQYF
TGCGCCAGCACCATCAGGACGGGGAATGAAGAGACCCAGTACTTC
>-|-|TRBV9|TRBJ2-7
CASSVPHYPPTRRQGEQYF
TGTGCCAGCAGCGTACCCCACTACCCCCCCACGCGGAGGCAGGGGGAGCAGTACTTC
>-|TRBD1|TRBV6-1|TRBJ2-1
CASQTGYNEQFF
TGTGCCAGCCAGACAGGGTACAATGAGCAGTTCTTC
>-|-|TRBV14|TRBJ2-5
CASSRPAGPKETQYF
TGTGCCAGCAGCCGCCCCGCGGGACCGAAAGAGACCCAGTACTTC
>-|TRBD1|TRBV2|TRBJ1-1
CATPRGTGNTEAFF
TGTGCCACCCCTAGGGGGACAGGGAACACTGAAGCTTTCTTT
>-|-|TRBV18|TRBJ2-1
CASSPREPGSNEQFF
TGTGCCAGCTCACCACGGGAGCCAGGGAGCAATGAGCAGTTCTTC
>-|-|TRBV29-1|TRBJ2-1
CSVEDLGQGVNEQFF
TGCAGCGTTGAAGATCTTGGACAAGGGGTCAATGAGCAGTTCTTC
>-|TRBD2|TRBV29-1|TRBJ2-7
CSVETGLEDSYEQYF
TGCAGCGTTGAGACCGGACTAGAGGATTCCTACGAGCAGTACTTC